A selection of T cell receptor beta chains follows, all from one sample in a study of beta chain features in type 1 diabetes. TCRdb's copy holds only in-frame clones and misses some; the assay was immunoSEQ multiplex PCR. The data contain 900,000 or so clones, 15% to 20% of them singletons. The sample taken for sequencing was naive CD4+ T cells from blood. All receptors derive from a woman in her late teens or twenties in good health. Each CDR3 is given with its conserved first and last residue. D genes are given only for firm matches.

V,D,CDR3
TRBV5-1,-,CASTVQGPYNEQFF
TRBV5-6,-,CASSFKGRPETQYF
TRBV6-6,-,CASALVRYNEQFF
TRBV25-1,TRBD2,CASSELGTSGRVGYEQFF
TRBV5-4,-,CASSLDSGTDTQYF
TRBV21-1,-,CASNPDREYGYTF
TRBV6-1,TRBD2,CASSSSGRGQTQYF
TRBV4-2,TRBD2,CASSQDTSGSYSYEQYF
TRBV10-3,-,CASSPGPWGSEAFF
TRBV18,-,CASSPADSRWGYTF
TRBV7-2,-,CASSLGRLRWYF
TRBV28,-,CASSVLGTGELFF
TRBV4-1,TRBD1,CASSPWPRTGNTEAFF
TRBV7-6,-,CASSFSVPDTQYF